Presented here are 5 T cell receptor beta chains from one specimen sequenced in a study of cytomegalovirus exposure and HLA in healthy donors. Researchers ran the PCR with 60 Vbeta and 13 Jbeta primers. Repertoires were generated with immunoSEQ multiplex PCR, while TCRdb's copy carries only in-frame clones and drops some. This sample's clone table lists some 200,000 clones. The specimen sequenced was PBMCs. The receptors stem from a boy between 10 and 17 years old in good health and CMV-seronegative.

The V call is TRBV5-4, the J call TRBJ2-5; D not certain. This CDR3 contains 13 residues. V lost 2 bases, J lost 5 bases, and 10 bases lay in between. Germline CDR1 reads SGHNT; CDR2 reads YYREEE (reference sequence). The DNA for the CDR3 is TGTGCCAGCAGCTTAGCTGTGGAGGAGACCCAGTACTTC. It is translated as CASSLAVEETQYF.

The V call is TRBV7-9, the J call TRBJ1-2, with TRBD1 identical over 10 bases. With 2 bases clipped from V and 8 bases from J, the junction kept 5 bases outside the gene matches. CDR1 is SEHNR, CDR2 FQNEAQ, per germline (reference sequence). CDR3 length equals 14 residues. DNA for the CDR3: TGTGCCAGCAGCTTATTGACAGGGGGCGACGGCTACACCTTC. This translates into CASSLLTGGDGYTF. Filled out from reference TRBV7-9 and TRBJ1-2, the complete variable domain reads DTGVSQNPRHKITKRGQNVTFRCDPISEHNRLYWYRQTLGQGPEFLTYFQNEAQLEKSRLLSDRFSAERPKGSFSTLEIQRTEQGDSAMYLCASSLLTGGDGYTFGSGTRLTVV.

This sequence joins TRBV11-2 and TRBJ2-2; the D is unclear. Germline CDR1 reads SGHAT; CDR2 reads FQNNGV. V lost 3 bases and J lost 7, with 3 bases in between. There are 11 residues in the CDR3. CDR3 in amino acids: CASSFHGELFF. The CDR3 DNA reads TGTGCCAGCAGCTTCCACGGGGAGCTGTTTTTT.

The rearrangement uses TRBV6-5 and TRBJ1-1; D perhaps matches TRBD1 (6 bases). This CDR3 contains 16 residues. The V gene's germline CDR1 is MNHEY and CDR2 SVGAGI. Between the trimmed V and J ends, which lost 0 bases and 9 bases, there was a span of 20 bases. The CDR3 region has the DNA TGTGCCAGCAGTTACTCTGCAGGGGCTACTTCGTCTCAAGCTTTCTTT. Amino acids: CASSYSAGATSSQAFF.

V is TRBV7-2 and J is TRBJ1-5; TRBD1 agrees at 7 bases. V shed 5 bases, J shed 4 bases, and the junction held 11 bases outside the gene matches. Germline CDR1 is SGHTA and CDR2 is FQGNSA. This CDR3 is 16 amino acids long. CDR3 DNA: TGTGCCAGCAGCGACCGGGACAGAGGGGGAAATCAGCCCCAGCATTTT. Protein product: CASSDRDRGGNQPQHF. The variable domain in full, with the rest retrieved from reference TRBV7-2 and TRBJ1-5, is GAGVSQSPSNKVTEKGKDVELRCDPISGHTALYWYRQSLGQGLEFLIYFQGNSAPDKSGLPSDRFSAERTGGSVSTLTIQRTQQEDSAVYLCASSDRDRGGNQPQHFGDGTRLSIL.